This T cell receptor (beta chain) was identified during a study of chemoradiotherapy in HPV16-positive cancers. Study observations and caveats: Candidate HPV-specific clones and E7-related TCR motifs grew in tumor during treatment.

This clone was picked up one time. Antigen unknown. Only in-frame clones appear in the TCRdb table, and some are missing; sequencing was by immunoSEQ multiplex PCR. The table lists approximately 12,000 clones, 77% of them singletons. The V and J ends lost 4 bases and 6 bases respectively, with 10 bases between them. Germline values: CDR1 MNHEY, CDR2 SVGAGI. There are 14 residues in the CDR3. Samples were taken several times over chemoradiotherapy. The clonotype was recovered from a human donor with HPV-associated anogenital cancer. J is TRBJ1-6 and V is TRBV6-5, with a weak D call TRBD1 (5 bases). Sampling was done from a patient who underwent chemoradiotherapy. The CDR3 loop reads CASSFQGGNSPLHF. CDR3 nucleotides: TGTGCCAGCAGTTTCCAGGGTGGTAATTCACCCCTCCACTTT.